The entry below describes one T cell receptor beta chain. Its antigen is unknown. V shed 6 bases, J shed 4 bases, and the junction held 8 bases outside the gene matches. In germline, CDR1 is SNHLY, CDR2 FYNNEI. The CDR3 spans 16 residues. This entry is derived from a study of CD4 T cells in relation to SARS-CoV-2 and coronaviruses. Unexposed donor CD4+ T cells date from about 2011-2018, before the COVID-19 pandemic. Isolation of CD4+ T cells took place after about 9 days in culture. This table comes from immunoSEQ multiplex PCR, and its TCRdb copy is limited to in-frame clones, with some not included. Of 21,000 or so clones listed, under 85% were seen once; the top ten hold approximately 13%.

The specimen was CD4+ T cells from PBMCs, cultured in vitro. The rearrangement links TRBV2 to TRBJ1-6; 8 positions agree with TRBD1. This TCR came from a human donor in good health. The CDR3 sequence: CASRAPGQAYNSPLHF. In DNA form, the CDR3 reads TGTGCCAGCAGAGCCCCGGGACAGGCGTATAATTCACCCCTCCACTTT.